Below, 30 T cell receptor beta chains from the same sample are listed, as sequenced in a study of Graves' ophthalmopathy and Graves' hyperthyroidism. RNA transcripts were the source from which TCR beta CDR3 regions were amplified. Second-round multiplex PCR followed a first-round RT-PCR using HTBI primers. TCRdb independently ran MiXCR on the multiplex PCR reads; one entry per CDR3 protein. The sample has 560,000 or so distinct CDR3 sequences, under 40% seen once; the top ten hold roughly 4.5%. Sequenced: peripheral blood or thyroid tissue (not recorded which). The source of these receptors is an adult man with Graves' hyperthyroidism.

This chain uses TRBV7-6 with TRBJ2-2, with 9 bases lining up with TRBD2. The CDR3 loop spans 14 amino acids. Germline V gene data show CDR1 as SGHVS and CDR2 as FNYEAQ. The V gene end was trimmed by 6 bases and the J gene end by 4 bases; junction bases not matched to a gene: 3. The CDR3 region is CASRLSGSTGELFF. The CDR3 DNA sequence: TGTGCCAGCAGACTTAGCGGGAGCACCGGGGAGCTGTTTTTT.

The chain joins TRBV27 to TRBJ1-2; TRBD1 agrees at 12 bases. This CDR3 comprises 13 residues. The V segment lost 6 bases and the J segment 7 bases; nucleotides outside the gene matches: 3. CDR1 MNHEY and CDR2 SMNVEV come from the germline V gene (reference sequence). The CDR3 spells CASSGTGGGGYTF. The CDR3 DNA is TGTGCCAGCAGCGGGACAGGGGGCGGTGGCTACACCTTC.

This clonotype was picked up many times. The CDR3 DNA is TGCAGTGCTAGACCTAGCGGGAGGAAAGAGACCCAGTACTTC. As protein: CSARPSGRKETQYF. This chain uses TRBV20-1 with TRBJ2-5; 11 bases are shared with TRBD2. J gave up 3 bases and V 2 bases, and 2 bases lay outside the gene matches. The V gene's germline CDR1 is DFQATT and CDR2 SNEGSKA (reference sequence). The CDR3 is 14 residues long.

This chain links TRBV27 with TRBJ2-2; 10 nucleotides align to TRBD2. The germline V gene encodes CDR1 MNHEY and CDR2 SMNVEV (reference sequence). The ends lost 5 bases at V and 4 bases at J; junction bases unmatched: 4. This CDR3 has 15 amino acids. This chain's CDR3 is CASSVRLAGTGELFF. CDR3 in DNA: TGTGCCAGCAGTGTGCGACTAGCGGGCACCGGGGAGCTGTTTTTT.

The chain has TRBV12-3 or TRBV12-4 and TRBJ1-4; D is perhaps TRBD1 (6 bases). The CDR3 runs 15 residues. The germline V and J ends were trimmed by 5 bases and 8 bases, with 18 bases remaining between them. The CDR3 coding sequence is TGTGCCAGCAGTCCGTTGCAGGGTAGGGGGGAAAAACTGTTTTTT. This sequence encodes CASSPLQGRGEKLFF.

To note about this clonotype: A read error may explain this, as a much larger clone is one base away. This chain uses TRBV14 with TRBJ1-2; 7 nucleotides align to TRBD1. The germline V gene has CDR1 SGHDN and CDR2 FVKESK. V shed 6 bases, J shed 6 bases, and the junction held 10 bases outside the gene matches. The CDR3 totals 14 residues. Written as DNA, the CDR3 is TGTGCCAGCAGTTTAGATTTTGGGACAGATGGCTACACCTTC. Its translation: CASSLDFGTDGYTF.

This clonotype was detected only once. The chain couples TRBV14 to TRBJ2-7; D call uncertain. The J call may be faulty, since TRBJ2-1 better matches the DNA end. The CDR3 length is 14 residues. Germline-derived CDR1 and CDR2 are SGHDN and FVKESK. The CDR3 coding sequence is TGTGCCAGCAGCCAATCTACTGGCTTTAATGAGCAGTTCTTC. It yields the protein CASSQSTGFNEQFF.

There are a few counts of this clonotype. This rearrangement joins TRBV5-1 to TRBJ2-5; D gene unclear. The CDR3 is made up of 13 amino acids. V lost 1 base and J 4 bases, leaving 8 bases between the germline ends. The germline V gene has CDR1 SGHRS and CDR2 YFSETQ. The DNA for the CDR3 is TGCGCCAGCAGCTTGTGGGTCGTAGAGACCCAGTACTTC. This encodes CASSLWVVETQYF.

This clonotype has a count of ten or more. The CDR3 loop is CASSQTGTVPYEQYF. The CDR3 bases are TGTGCCAGCAGCCAAACCGGGACAGTCCCTTACGAGCAGTACTTC. The chain is built from TRBV4-2 and TRBJ2-7, with 7 bases that match TRBD1. CDR1 is LGHNA, CDR2 YNFKEQ, per germline. Trimming cost V 2 bases and J 4 bases; bases outside gene matches: 8. This CDR3 spans 15 amino acids.

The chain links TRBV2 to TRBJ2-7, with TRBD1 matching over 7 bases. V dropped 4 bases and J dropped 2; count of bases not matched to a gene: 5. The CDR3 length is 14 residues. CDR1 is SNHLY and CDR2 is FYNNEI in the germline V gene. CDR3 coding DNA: TGTGCCAGCAGTGGCGTTCAGGGGGCCTACGAGCAGTACTTC. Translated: CASSGVQGAYEQYF.

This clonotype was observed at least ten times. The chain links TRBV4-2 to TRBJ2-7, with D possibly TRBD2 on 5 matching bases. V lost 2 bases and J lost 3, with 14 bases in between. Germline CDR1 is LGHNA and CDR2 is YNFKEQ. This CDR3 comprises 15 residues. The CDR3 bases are TGTGCCAGCAGCCAACACCACCCAACTAGCTACGAGCAGTACTTC. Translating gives CASSQHHPTSYEQYF.

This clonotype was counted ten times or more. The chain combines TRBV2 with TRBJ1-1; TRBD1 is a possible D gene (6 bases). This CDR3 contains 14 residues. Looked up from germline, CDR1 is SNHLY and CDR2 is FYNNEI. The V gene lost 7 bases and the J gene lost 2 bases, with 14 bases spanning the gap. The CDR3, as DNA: TGTGCCAGCACCCGGGACAAGATAAACACTGAAGCTTTCTTT. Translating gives CASTRDKINTEAFF. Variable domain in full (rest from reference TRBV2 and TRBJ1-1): EPEVTQTPSHQVTQMGQEVILRCVPISNHLYFYWYRQILGQKVEFLVSFYNNEISEKSEIFDDQFSVERPDGSNFTLKIRSTKLEDSAMYFCASTRDKINTEAFFGQGTRLTVV.

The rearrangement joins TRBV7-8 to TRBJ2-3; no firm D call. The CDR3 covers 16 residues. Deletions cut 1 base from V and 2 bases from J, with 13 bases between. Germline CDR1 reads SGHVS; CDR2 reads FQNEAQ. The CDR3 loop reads CASSLGGSRPTDTQYF. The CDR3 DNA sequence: TGTGCCAGCAGCTTAGGTGGTAGCCGCCCCACAGATACGCAGTATTTT.

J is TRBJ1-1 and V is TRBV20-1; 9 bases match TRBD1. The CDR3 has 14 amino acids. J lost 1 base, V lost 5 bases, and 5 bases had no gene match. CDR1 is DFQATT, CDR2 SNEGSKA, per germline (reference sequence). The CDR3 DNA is TGCAGTGCTTATCCGGGACAGGGGAACACTGAAGCTTTCTTT. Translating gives CSAYPGQGNTEAFF.

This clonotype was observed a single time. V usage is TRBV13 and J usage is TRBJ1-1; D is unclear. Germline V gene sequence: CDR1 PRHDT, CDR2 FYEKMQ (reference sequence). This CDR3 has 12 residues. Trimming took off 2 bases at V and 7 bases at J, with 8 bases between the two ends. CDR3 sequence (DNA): TGTGCCAGCAGCTTATTCGGCCTTGAAGCTTTCTTT. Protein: CASSLFGLEAFF.

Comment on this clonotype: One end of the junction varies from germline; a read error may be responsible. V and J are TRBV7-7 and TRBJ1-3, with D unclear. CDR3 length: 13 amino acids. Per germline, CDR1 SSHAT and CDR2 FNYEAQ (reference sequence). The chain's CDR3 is CASSSAPGNTIYF. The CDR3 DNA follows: TGTGCTAGCAGCTCAGCCCCCGGAAACACCATATATTTT.

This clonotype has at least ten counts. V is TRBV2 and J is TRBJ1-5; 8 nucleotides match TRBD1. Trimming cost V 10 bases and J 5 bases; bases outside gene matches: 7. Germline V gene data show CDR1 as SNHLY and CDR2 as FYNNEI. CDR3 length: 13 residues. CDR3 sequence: CATKQGGDQPQHF. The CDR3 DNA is TGTGCCACCAAACAGGGGGGGGATCAGCCCCAGCATTTT. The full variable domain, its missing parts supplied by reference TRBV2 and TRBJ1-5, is EPEVTQTPSHQVTQMGQEVILRCVPISNHLYFYWYRQILGQKVEFLVSFYNNEISEKSEIFDDQFSVERPDGSNFTLKIRSTKLEDSAMYFCATKQGGDQPQHFGDGTRLSIL.

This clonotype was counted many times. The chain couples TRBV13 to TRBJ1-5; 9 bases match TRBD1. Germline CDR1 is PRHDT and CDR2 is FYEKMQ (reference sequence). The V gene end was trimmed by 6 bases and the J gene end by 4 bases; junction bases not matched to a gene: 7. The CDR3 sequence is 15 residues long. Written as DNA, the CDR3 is TGTGCCAGCAGTCATACCGGGACAGGGAATCAGCCCCAGCATTTT. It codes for CASSHTGTGNQPQHF.

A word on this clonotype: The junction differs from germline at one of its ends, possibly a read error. The CDR3 sequence is CASSPRLGGCF. CDR3 in DNA: TGTGCCAGCAGCCCCAGGTTGGGCGGTTGTTTT. The chain carries TRBV7-3 and TRBJ1-3; D is unclear. Germline CDR1 reads SGHTA; CDR2 reads FQGTGA. The length of the CDR3 is 11 residues.

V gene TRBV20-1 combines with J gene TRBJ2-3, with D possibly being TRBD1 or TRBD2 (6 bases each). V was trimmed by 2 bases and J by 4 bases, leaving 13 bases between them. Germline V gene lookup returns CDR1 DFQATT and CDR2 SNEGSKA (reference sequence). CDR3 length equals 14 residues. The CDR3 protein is CSARSGRGADTQYF. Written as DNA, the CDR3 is TGCAGTGCTAGATCCGGAAGGGGGGCAGATACGCAGTATTTT.

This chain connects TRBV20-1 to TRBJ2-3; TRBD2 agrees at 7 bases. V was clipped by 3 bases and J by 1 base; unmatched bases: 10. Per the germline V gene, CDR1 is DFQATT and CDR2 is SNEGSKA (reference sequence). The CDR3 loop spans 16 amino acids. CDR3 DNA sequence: TGCAGTGCTAGGCCACCCCCGGGGGGAGGCACAGATACGCAGTATTTT. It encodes CSARPPPGGGTDTQYF.

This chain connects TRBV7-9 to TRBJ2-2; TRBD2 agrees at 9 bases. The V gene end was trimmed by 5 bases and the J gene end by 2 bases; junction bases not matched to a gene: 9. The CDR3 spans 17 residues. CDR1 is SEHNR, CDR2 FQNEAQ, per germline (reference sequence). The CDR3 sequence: CASSQVAGGINTGELFF. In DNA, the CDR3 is TGTGCCAGCAGCCAAGTGGCGGGGGGGATAAACACCGGGGAGCTGTTTTTT. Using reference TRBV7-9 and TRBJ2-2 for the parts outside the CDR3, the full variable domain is DTGVSQNPRHKITKRGQNVTFRCDPISEHNRLYWYRQTLGQGPEFLTYFQNEAQLEKSRLLSDRFSAERPKGSFSTLEIQRTEQGDSAMYLCASSQVAGGINTGELFFGEGSRLTVL.

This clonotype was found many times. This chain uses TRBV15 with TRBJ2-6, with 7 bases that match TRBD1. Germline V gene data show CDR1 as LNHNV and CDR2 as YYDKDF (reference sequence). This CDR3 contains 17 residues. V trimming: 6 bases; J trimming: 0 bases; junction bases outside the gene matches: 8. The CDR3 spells CATSTGTADSGANVLTF. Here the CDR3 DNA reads TGTGCCACCAGTACCGGGACAGCTGACTCTGGGGCCAACGTCCTGACTTTC. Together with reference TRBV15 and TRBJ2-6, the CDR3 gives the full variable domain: DAMVIQNPRYQVTQFGKPVTLSCSQTLNHNVMYWYQQKSSQAPKLLFHYYDKDFNNEADTPDNFQSRRPNTSFCFLDIRSPGLGDTAMYLCATSTGTADSGANVLTFGAGSRLTVL.

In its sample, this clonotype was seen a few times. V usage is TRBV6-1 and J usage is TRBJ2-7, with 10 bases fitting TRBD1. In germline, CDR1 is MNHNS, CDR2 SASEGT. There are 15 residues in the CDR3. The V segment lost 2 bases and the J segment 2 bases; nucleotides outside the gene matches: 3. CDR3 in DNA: TGTGCCAGCAGTGAAATTGGGACAGGGGCCTACGAGCAGTACTTC. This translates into CASSEIGTGAYEQYF.

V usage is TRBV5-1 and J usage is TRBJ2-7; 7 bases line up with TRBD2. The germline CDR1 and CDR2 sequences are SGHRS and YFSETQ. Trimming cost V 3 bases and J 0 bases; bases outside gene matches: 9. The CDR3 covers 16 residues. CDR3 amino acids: CASSSNPSGNSYEQYF. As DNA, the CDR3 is TGCGCCAGCAGCTCAAACCCGAGCGGGAACTCCTACGAGCAGTACTTC.

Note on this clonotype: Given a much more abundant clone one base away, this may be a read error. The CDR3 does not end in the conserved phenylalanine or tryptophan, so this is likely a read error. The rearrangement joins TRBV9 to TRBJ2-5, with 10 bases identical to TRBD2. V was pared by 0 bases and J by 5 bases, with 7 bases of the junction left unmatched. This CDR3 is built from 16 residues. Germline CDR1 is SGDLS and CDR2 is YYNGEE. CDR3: CASSVATLAGAETQYS. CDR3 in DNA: TGTGCCAGCAGCGTAGCTACGCTAGCGGGGGCTGAGACCCAGTACTCC.

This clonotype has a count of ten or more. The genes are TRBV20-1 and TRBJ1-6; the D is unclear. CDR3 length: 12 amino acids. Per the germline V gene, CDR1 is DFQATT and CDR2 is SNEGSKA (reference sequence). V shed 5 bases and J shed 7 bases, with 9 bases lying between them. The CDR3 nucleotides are TGCAGTGCTTCAGCAGCAAATTCACCCCTCCACTTT. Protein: CSASAANSPLHF.

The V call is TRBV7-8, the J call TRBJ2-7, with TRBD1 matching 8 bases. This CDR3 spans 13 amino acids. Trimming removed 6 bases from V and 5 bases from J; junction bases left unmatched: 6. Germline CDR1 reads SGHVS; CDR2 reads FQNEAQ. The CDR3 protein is CASSDRGGNEQYF. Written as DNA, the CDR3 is TGTGCCAGCAGTGACAGGGGAGGAAACGAGCAGTACTTC.

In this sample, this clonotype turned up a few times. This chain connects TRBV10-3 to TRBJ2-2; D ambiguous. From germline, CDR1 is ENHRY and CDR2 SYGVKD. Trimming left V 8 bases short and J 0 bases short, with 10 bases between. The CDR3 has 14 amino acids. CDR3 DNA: TGTGCCATCTCTCTTTGGCCGAACACCGGGGAGCTGTTTTTT. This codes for CAISLWPNTGELFF.

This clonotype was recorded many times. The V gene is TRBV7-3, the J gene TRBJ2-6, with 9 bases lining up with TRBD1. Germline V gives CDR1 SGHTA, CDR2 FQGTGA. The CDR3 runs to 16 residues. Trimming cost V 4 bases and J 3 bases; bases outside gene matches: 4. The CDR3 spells CASSSGTGLGANVLTF. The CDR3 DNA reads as TGTGCCAGCAGCTCCGGGACAGGGCTTGGGGCCAACGTCCTGACTTTC.